This T cell receptor beta chain was recorded in a study of blood T cells in healthy people across ages. Next came a second PCR, run for about 7 to 12 cycles, which used a sample-barcoded 5' primer along with a J-beta primer mix. A 12-random-nucleotide template-switch adaptor tagged each cDNA molecule. TCRdb analysed the 5' RACE reads with MiXCR anew, one entry per CDR3 protein. The data show 850,000 to 1,000,000 distinct CDR3 sequences, under 50% seen once. Points from the study as a whole: Strong correlation linked observed beta diversity and percent naive T cells.

CDR1 and CDR2 from the germline V gene are SGHVS and FQNEAQ. This CDR3 region has 15 residues. V was pared by 3 bases and J by 9 bases, with 7 bases of the junction left unmatched. For this clonotype: Its specificity is unknown.

The rearrangement uses TRBV7-8 and TRBJ2-5; 13 positions agree with TRBD2. This clonotype was obtained from a man in his thirties or forties in good health. Sequenced sample: blood. The CDR3 loop reads CASSFGTSGIRAQYF. CDR3 nucleotides: TGTGCCAGCAGCTTTGGGACTAGCGGGATTAGGGCCCAGTACTTC. The variable domain in full, with the rest retrieved from reference TRBV7-8 and TRBJ2-5, is GAGVSQSPRYKVAKRGQDVALRCDPISGHVSLFWYQQALGQGPEFLTYFQNEAQLDKSGLPSDRFFAERPEGSVSTLKIQRTQQEDSAVYLCASSFGTSGIRAQYFGPGTRLLVL.